One T cell receptor beta chain is described in this entry. V shed 5 bases, J shed 0 bases, and the junction held 13 bases outside the gene matches. The CDR3 is 17 amino acids. Germline V gene lookup returns CDR1 MDHEN and CDR2 SYDVKM. The sample originates from a study of shared clonotypes between healthy human individuals. Study background: Researchers assigned three CD4 naive, three CD4 memory, two CD8 naive and one CD8 memory plate to each donor.

In the authors' methods: ImmunoSEQ only sent back junction sequences with no quality scores, so filtering was done differently. The repertoire was sequenced with immunoSEQ multiplex PCR; TCRdb's copy has only in-frame clones and lacks some. D and trimming come from the DNA, and the V and J calls and clone size come from that table. The sample shows some 690,000 clones, roughly 87% of them seen only once. The chain carries TRBV28 and TRBJ2-7; TRBD2 aligns across 7 bases. The sample taken for sequencing was memory CD8+ T cells from PBMCs. Sample subset: CD45RO+ cells pooled with CCR7-negative TemRA cells. This receptor was taken from a man younger than 35 in good health. Some clones in this sample may be carry-over from other donors' samples. The CDR3 nucleotides read TGTGCCAGCAGTCCGCTGGGTAGCGGGCTCAGCTCCTACGAGCAGTACTTC. Translation gives CASSPLGSGLSSYEQYF.